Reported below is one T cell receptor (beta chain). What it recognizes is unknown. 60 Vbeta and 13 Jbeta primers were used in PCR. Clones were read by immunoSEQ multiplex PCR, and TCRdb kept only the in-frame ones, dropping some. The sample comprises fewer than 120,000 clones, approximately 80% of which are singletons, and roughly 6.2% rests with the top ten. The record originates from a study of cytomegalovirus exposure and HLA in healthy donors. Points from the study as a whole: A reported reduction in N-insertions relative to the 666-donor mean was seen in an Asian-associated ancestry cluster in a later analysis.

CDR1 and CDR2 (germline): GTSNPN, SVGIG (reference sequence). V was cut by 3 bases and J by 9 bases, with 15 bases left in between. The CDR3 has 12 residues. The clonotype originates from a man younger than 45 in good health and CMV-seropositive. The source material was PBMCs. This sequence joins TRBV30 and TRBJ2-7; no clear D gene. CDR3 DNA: TGTGCCTGGAGAGTAACCGGTGGCGGGCAGTACTTC. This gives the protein CAWRVTGGGQYF. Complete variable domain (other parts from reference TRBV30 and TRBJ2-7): SQTIHQWPATLVQPVGSPLSLECTVEGTSNPNLYWYRQAAGRGLQLLFYSVGIGQISSEVPQNLSASRPQDRQFILSSKKLLLSDSGFYLCAWRVTGGGQYFGPGTRLTVT.